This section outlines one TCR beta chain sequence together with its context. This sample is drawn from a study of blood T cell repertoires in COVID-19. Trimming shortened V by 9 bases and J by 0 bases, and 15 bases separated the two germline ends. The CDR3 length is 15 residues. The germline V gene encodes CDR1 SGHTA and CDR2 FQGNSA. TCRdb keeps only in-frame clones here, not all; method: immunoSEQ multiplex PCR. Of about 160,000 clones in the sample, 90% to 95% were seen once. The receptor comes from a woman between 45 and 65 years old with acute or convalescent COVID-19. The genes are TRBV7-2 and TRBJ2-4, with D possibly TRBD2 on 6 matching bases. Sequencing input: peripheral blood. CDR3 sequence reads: CASSGGAGAKNIQYF. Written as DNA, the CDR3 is TGTGCCAGTTCGGGCGGGGCCGGAGCCAAAAACATTCAGTACTTC.